The 10 T cell receptor beta chains presented below share a single source sample, sequenced in a study of T cells in Graves' hyperthyroidism and ophthalmopathy (dated by TCRdb to about 2019). Library preparation used multiplex PCR. Sequencing was carried out with an Illumina HiSeq 2000. TCR beta CDR3 regions were amplified from RNA transcripts. The TCR CDR3 was subjected to a first round of RT-PCR using the HTBI primer set and the Qiagen OneStep RT-PCR kit. TCRdb itself trimmed the public reads at Q25 with fastp, ran MiXCR and retained productive beta chains. Each entry merges the rows of one CDR3 protein and shows their most common DNA and genes. Recorded for this sample are approximately 640,000 distinct CDR3 sequences; 17% of them occurred a single time. The top ten clonotypes cover 15% of the sample. The specimen sequenced was blood. The receptor set was obtained from a man aged 45-65 years with Graves' hyperthyroidism.

This clonotype came up a few times. This rearrangement joins TRBV6-6 to TRBJ2-1; weak D call: TRBD2 (5 bases). Germline V lookup: CDR1 MNHNY, CDR2 SVGAGI (reference sequence). This CDR3 contains 15 residues. The germline V and J ends were trimmed by 0 bases and 2 bases, with 8 bases remaining between them. Here the CDR3 reads CASSYSGVAYNEQFF. The DNA of the CDR3 is TGTGCCAGCAGTTACTCCGGGGTCGCCTACAATGAGCAGTTCTTC.

The rearrangement links TRBV30 to TRBJ1-2, with TRBD1 matching over 8 bases. The CDR3 consists of 13 residues. The trim removed 7 bases at V and 7 bases at J, leaving 11 bases unmatched. In germline, CDR1 is GTSNPN, CDR2 SVGIG (reference sequence). As DNA, the CDR3 is TGTGCCTCCACCGGGGGACAGGAGTCTGGCTACACCTTC. Translated, it gives CASTGGQESGYTF.

This clonotype was counted a few times. CDR3 residues: CASSQDGGWRETQYF. CDR3 sequence (DNA): TGTGCCAGCAGCCAAGATGGGGGCTGGAGGGAGACCCAGTACTTC. The chain carries TRBV14 and TRBJ2-5, with D possibly TRBD1 on 6 matching bases. CDR1 and CDR2 (germline): SGHDN, FVKESK. This CDR3 comprises 15 residues. The ends were cut back, 0 bases at V and 5 bases at J, with 13 bases in the middle.

This clonotype was detected many times. The V gene is TRBV28, the J gene TRBJ1-2; D is ambiguous. CDR3 length: 14 amino acids. Germline CDR1 reads MDHEN; CDR2 reads SYDVKM. V was pared by 2 bases and J by 8 bases, with 15 bases between. The CDR3 spells CASSLVPSRPGYTF. CDR3 bases: TGTGCCAGCAGTTTAGTCCCGTCAAGGCCCGGCTACACCTTC.

This clonotype was counted only a few times. The chain joins TRBV19 to TRBJ2-2; no reliable D call. V lost 3 bases to trimming and J lost 6 bases, with 14 bases between them. The germline CDR1 and CDR2 sequences are LNHDA and SQIVND (reference sequence). CDR3 length: 15 residues. The CDR3 protein is CASSIPVGSSGELFF. Written as DNA, the CDR3 is TGTGCCAGTAGTATCCCCGTGGGGTCATCCGGGGAGCTGTTTTTT.

This clonotype was seen at least ten times. The chain couples TRBV12-3 or TRBV12-4 to TRBJ2-3; D is perhaps TRBD1 (6 bases). The CDR3 has 14 residues. Trimming took off 3 bases at V and 5 bases at J, with 12 bases between the two ends. CDR3 DNA sequence: TGTGCCAGCAGTTTCGCAGGGGTAGGAGATACGCAGTATTTT. This encodes CASSFAGVGDTQYF.

This clonotype has ten or more counts. The chain uses TRBV6-1 and TRBJ1-1, with 11 bases fitting TRBD1. From germline, CDR1 is MNHNS and CDR2 SASEGT. V dropped 7 bases and J dropped 1; count of bases not matched to a gene: 5. The CDR3 runs 15 residues. CDR3 nucleotides: TGTGCCAGCAAAGCCGGACAGGGGGCGAACACTGAAGCTTTCTTT. Encoded protein: CASKAGQGANTEAFF.

The chain combines TRBV6-1 with TRBJ1-1; no firm D call. The CDR3 sequence is 11 residues long. The V end was cut by 6 bases, the J end by 11 bases, with 13 bases between. Germline V gene data show CDR1 as MNHNS and CDR2 as SASEGT. CDR3 sequence: CASRFGEGAFF. CDR3 DNA: TGTGCCAGCAGGTTCGGGGAGGGTGCTTTCTTT.

This clonotype was detected only a few times. V and J are TRBV6-2 or TRBV6-3 and TRBJ2-5; the D is unclear. The V end was cut by 7 bases, the J end by 1 base, with 7 bases between. The CDR3 spans 12 residues. Germline assignment: CDR1 MNHEY and CDR2 SVGEGT. Here the CDR3 reads CASKTIQETQYF. DNA for the CDR3: TGTGCCAGCAAAACTATCCAAGAGACCCAGTACTTC.

This clonotype was seen only a few times. J is TRBJ2-1 and V is TRBV7-2; unclear D gene. Germline V gene data show CDR1 as SGHTA and CDR2 as FQGNSA. Deletions cut 0 bases from V and 3 bases from J, with 9 bases between. CDR3 length: 15 amino acids. CDR3 region: CASSLAGRDYNEQFF. The CDR3 nucleotides are TGTGCCAGCAGCTTAGCGGGAAGGGACTACAATGAGCAGTTCTTC.